Listed below are T cell receptor beta chains from one sample, sequenced in a study of T cell repertoires in cytomegalovirus infection. TCRdb recomputed calls from the reads with MiXCR, one row per CDR3 protein. Seen here are some 110,000 distinct CDR3 sequences, 32% observed once, and the top ten hold roughly 53%. These receptors have no identified antigens. Sequencing was performed on CD8+ T cells from cultured PBMCs, taken from culture after CMV antigen stimulation. The source of these receptors is a human donor in good health (CMV status not recorded). Some clones in this sample may be carry-over from other donors' samples. CDR3s include the opening cysteine and the closing phenylalanine or tryptophan. D genes are given only for firm matches. Size is omitted from some rows. Given values are once, few, many or a class for expanded clones.

V gene	clone size	D gene	J gene	CDR3 DNA	CDR3 protein
TRBV4-1	.	.	TRBJ1-5	TGCGCCAGCAGCCAAGCTACCGAGTCTCTTTGGCCCCAGCATTTT	CASSQATESLWPQHF
TRBV4-3	few	TRBD1	TRBJ2-1	TGCGCCAGCAGCCAAGATGGACAGGATTACAATGAGCAGTTCTTC	CASSQDGQDYNEQFF
TRBV11-1	.	.	TRBJ2-3	TGTGCCAGCAGCGAGAACCTCGGAGGGCTAGGCACAGATACGCAGTATTTT	CASSENLGGLGTDTQYF
TRBV7-6	many	.	TRBJ2-7	TGTGCCAGCAGCTTAGGAGGCAGGTCCTACGAGCAGTACTTC	CASSLGGRSYEQYF
TRBV7-6	.	TRBD1	TRBJ1-2	TGTGCCAGCAGCCCCGGGACAGTCTATGGCTACACCTTC	CASSPGTVYGYTF
TRBV4-1	.	TRBD2	TRBJ2-2	TGCGCCAGCAGCCATCGACTAGCGGGCACCGGGGAGCTGTTTTTT	CASSHRLAGTGELFF
TRBV29-1	few	TRBD1	TRBJ1-1	TGCAGCGTTGAAGGAGTTTGGACAGGGCTCTCTATGAACACTGAAGCTTTCTTT	CSVEGVWTGLSMNTEAFF
TRBV4-3	many	.	TRBJ2-2	TGCGCCAGCAGCCAAGACCTGGGGGACACCGGGGAGCTGTTTTTT	CASSQDLGDTGELFF
TRBV11-3	.	TRBD1	TRBJ2-1	TGTGCCAGCAGCCCCCAGCTGGGGACAGGGGCTAACAATGAGCAGTTCTTC	CASSPQLGTGANNEQFF
TRBV28	.	.	TRBJ1-2	TGTGCCAGCAGTTTCAACGGAAACTACTATGGCTACACCTTC	CASSFNGNYYGYTF
TRBV20-1	.	.	TRBJ2-3	TGCAGTGCTAGAGCCTGGGACGACACTAGCACAGATACGCAGTATTTT	CSARAWDDTSTDTQYF
TRBV6-1	.	.	TRBJ1-5	TGTGCCAGCAGCAAACGGACAGACAATCAGCCCCAGCATTTT	CASSKRTDNQPQHF